Below are 11 T cell receptor beta chains sequenced from a single sample in a study of shared clonotypes between healthy human individuals. Generated by immunoSEQ multiplex PCR, the TCRdb table keeps only in-frame clones and is missing some. This table holds 550,000 to 600,000 clones, around 80% found once. Sequencing was carried out using PBMCs. The origin of the receptors is a woman in her 40s in good health. Some clones in this sample may be carry-over from other donors' samples.

The chain recombines TRBV7-2 with TRBJ2-3; 13 bases match TRBD2. V lost 1 base and J lost 6; bases outside the gene matches: 7. The germline V gene encodes CDR1 SGHTA and CDR2 FQGNSA. The length of the CDR3 is 17 residues. The CDR3 coding sequence is TGTGCCAGCAGCTTAGGCCTACGACTAGCGGGAGGCGATACGCAGTATTTT. This gives the protein CASSLGLRLAGGDTQYF.

The rearrangement uses TRBV5-1 and TRBJ2-3, with 9 nucleotides matching TRBD2. Germline V gives CDR1 SGHRS, CDR2 YFSETQ. V was pared by 7 bases and J by 11 bases, with 17 bases of the junction left unmatched. The CDR3 length is 15 residues. The CDR3 DNA is TGCGCCAGCGGACCTAGCGGGGAACCCCGCCAGGGGCAGTATTTT. This codes for CASGPSGEPRQGQYF. The full variable domain, completed using reference TRBV5-1 and TRBJ2-3, is KAGVTQTPRYLIKTRGQQVTLSCSPISGHRSVSWYQQTPGQGLQFLFEYFSETQRNKGNFPGRFSGRQFSNSRSEMNVSTLELGDSALYLCASGPSGEPRQGQYFGPGTRLTVL.

The J gene is TRBJ1-4, the V gene TRBV7-2; 8 bases map to TRBD1. The germline V gene encodes CDR1 SGHTA and CDR2 FQGNSA. V was pared by 4 bases and J by 7 bases, with 8 bases of the junction left unmatched. CDR3 size: 15 residues. In nucleotides, the CDR3 is TGTGCCAGCAGCTCGCCCTCGGGACAGGTTGAAAAACTGTTTTTT. Protein product: CASSSPSGQVEKLFF.

With respect to this clone: This may be a read error, as it is one base from a much larger clone. V usage is TRBV30 and J usage is TRBJ1-6; 8 bases fit TRBD1. The CDR3 consists of 18 residues. After removal of 1 base from V and 7 bases from J, the junction contained 15 bases not matched to a gene. Germline lookup yields CDR1 GTSNPN and CDR2 SVGIG (reference sequence). This CDR3 reads CAWSGSRTGLSVNSPLHF. The DNA for the CDR3 is TGTGCCTGGAGTGGCAGTCGGACAGGGCTGTCTGTAAATTCACCCCTCCACTTT.

The gene calls are TRBV10-1 and TRBJ2-1, with 11 positions matching TRBD2. Per germline, CDR1 WNHNN and CDR2 SYGVQD (reference sequence). The CDR3 loop spans 16 amino acids. With 3 bases clipped from V and 4 bases from J, the junction kept 5 bases outside the gene matches. CDR3 in DNA: TGCGCCAGCAGTGATTCCGGGACTAGCGGATACAATGAGCAGTTCTTC. It is translated as CASSDSGTSGYNEQFF.

The V call is TRBV2, the J call TRBJ2-7, with a possible D match to TRBD1 (5 bases). The V end was cut by 2 bases, the J end by 7 bases, with 9 bases between. This CDR3 has 12 amino acids. CDR1 and CDR2 from the germline V gene are SNHLY and FYNNEI. CDR3 DNA sequence: TGTGCCAGCAGTGAACTGGGGCGGGAGCAGTACTTC. This gives the protein CASSELGREQYF.

The rearrangement links TRBV6-1 to TRBJ2-3; possibly TRBD2 for D (5 bases). Trimming shortened V by 6 bases and J by 0 bases, and 10 bases separated the two germline ends. The germline CDR1 and CDR2 sequences are MNHNS and SASEGT. The length of the CDR3 is 14 residues. CDR3 in amino acids: CASSPLASTDTQYF. In DNA form, the CDR3 reads TGTGCCAGCAGCCCGCTAGCAAGCACAGATACGCAGTATTTT.

Turning to this clone: A single base is all that separates this from a far larger clone, so a read error is likely. V gene TRBV7-9 combines with J gene TRBJ2-2; TRBD1 matches 8 bases. This CDR3 region has 15 residues. The germline V gene encodes CDR1 SEHNR and CDR2 FQNEAQ (reference sequence). V lost 6 bases to trimming and J lost 4 bases; unmatched junction nucleotides: 7. CDR3 in amino acids: CASRLETGATGELFF. The CDR3 nucleotides read TGTGCCAGCAGGTTGGAGACAGGGGCCACCGGGGAGCTGTTTTTT.

The chain couples TRBV19 to TRBJ2-1, with D unclear. The CDR3 length is 13 residues. Per the germline V gene, CDR1 is LNHDA and CDR2 is SQIVND (reference sequence). Trimming took off 3 bases at V and 7 bases at J, with 10 bases between the two ends. DNA for the CDR3: TGTGCCAGTAGTATTTCCCGAAATAATGAGCAGTTCTTC. Translated: CASSISRNNEQFF.

The V call is TRBV11-3, the J call TRBJ2-5; D may be TRBD1 (5 bases). The J call may be faulty, since TRBJ2-7 better matches the DNA end. This CDR3 comprises 15 residues. Per germline, CDR1 SGHNT and CDR2 YENEEA. The CDR3 DNA reads TGTGCCAGCAGCTTAGATGCCGGCAGGGCCCACGAGCAGTACTTC. Translation: CASSLDAGRAHEQYF.

The chain is built from TRBV5-1 and TRBJ2-3, with TRBD2 identical over 11 bases. Per the germline V gene, CDR1 is SGHRS and CDR2 is YFSETQ. Unmatched junction bases numbered 5, after V lost 0 bases and J lost 5 bases. CDR3 size: 16 residues. Here the CDR3 DNA reads TGCGCCAGCAGCTTGGTTCCTAGCGGGAGGATAGATACGCAGTATTTT. Translating gives CASSLVPSGRIDTQYF.